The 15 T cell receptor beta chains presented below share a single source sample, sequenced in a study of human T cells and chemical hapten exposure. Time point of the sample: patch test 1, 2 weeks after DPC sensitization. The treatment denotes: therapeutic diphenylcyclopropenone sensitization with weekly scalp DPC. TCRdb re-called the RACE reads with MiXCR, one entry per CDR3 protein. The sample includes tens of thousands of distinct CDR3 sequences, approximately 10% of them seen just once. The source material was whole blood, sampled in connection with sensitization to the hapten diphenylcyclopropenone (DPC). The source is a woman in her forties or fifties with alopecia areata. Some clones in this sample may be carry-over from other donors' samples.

CDR3 region: CARNPGTMGSPLHF. The CDR3 region has the DNA TGTGCTAGAAATCCCGGGACGATGGGTTCACCCCTCCACTTT. The rearrangement joins TRBV12-5 to TRBJ1-6, with D perhaps matching TRBD1 (5 bases). V was cut by 9 bases and J by 9 bases, with 18 bases left in between. The CDR3 length is 14 residues. Per germline, CDR1 LGHNT and CDR2 FRNRAP.

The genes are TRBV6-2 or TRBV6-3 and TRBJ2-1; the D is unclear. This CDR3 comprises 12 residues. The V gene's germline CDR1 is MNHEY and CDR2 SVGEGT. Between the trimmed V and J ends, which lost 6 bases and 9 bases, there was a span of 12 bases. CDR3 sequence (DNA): TGTGCCAGCAGGGGTCAGAGTAGTGAGCAGTTCTTC. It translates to CASRGQSSEQFF.

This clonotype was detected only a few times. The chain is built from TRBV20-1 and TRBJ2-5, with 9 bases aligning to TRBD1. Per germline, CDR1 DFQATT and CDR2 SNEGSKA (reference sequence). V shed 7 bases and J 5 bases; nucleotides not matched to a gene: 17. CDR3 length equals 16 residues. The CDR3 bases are TGCAGTGTTCTGGATAGACAGGGGGGAGCCTCGGAGACCCAGTACTTC. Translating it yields CSVLDRQGGASETQYF.

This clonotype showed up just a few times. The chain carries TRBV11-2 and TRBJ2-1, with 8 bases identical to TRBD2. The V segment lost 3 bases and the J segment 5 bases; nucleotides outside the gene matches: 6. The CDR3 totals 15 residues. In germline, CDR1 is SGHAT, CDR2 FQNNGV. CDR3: CASSFSGKGNNEQFF. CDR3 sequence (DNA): TGTGCCAGCAGCTTTAGCGGGAAAGGGAACAATGAGCAGTTCTTC.

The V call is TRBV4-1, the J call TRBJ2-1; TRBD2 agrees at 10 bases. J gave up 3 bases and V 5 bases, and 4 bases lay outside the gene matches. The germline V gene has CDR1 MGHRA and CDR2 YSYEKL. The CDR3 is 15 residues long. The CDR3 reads CASSVGTSDYNEQFF. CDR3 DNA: TGCGCCAGCAGCGTCGGGACTAGCGACTACAATGAGCAGTTCTTC.

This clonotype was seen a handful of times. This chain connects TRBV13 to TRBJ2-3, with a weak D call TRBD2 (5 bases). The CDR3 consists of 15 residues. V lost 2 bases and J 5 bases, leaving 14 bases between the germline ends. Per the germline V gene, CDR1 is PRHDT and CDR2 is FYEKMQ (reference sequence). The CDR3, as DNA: TGTGCCAGCAGCTTAAGGAGCGGACCGGGAGATACGCAGTATTTT. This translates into CASSLRSGPGDTQYF. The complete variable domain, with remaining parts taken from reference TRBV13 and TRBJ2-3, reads AAGVIQSPRHLIKEKRETATLKCYPIPRHDTVYWYQQGPGQDPQFLISFYEKMQSDKGSIPDRFSAQQFSDYHSELNMSSLELGDSALYFCASSLRSGPGDTQYFGPGTRLTVL.

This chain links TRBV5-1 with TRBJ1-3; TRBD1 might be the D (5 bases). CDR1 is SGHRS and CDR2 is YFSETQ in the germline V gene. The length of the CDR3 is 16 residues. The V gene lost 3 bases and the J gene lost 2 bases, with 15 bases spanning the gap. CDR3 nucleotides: TGCGCCAGCAGCTCCAGTACCGGGACGGCTGGAAACACCATATATTTT. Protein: CASSSSTGTAGNTIYF.

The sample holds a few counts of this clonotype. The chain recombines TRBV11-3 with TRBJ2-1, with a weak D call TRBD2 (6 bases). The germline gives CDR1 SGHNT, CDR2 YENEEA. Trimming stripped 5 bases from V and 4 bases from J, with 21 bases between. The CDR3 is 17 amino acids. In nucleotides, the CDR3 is TGTGCCAGCAGCCCTCACCCCGCGGGACGGGGATACAATGAGCAGTTCTTC. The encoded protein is CASSPHPAGRGYNEQFF.

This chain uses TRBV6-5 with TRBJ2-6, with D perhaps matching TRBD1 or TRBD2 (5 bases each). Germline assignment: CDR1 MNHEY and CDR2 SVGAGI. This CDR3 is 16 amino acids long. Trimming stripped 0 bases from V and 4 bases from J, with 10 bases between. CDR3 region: CASSYSGTSGANVLTF. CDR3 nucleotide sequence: TGTGCCAGCAGTTACTCCGGGACCTCCGGGGCCAACGTCCTGACTTTC.

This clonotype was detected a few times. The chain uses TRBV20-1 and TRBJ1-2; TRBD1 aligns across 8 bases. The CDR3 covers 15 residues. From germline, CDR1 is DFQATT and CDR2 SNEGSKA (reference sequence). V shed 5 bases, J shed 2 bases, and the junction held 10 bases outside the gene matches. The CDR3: CSALGAGGANYGYTF. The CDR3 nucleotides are TGCAGTGCTCTAGGGGCAGGGGGCGCAAACTATGGCTACACCTTC.

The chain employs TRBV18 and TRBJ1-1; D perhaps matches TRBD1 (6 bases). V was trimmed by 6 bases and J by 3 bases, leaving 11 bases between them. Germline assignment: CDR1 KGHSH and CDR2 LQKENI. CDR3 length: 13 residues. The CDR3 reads CASSPGQHTEAFF. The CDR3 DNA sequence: TGTGCCAGCTCCCCAGGACAGCACACTGAAGCTTTCTTT.

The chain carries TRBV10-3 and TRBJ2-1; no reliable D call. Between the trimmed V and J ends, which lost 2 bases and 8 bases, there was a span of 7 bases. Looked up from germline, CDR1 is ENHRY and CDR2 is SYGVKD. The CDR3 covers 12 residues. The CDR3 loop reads CAISEVKDEQFF. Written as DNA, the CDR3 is TGTGCCATCAGTGAGGTGAAGGATGAGCAGTTCTTC.

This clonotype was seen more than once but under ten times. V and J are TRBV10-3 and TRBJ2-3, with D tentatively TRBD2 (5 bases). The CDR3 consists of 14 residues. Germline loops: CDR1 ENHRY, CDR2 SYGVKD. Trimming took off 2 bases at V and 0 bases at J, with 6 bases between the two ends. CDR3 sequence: CAISERGSTDTQYF. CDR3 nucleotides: TGTGCCATCAGTGAGCGGGGAAGCACAGATACGCAGTATTTT.

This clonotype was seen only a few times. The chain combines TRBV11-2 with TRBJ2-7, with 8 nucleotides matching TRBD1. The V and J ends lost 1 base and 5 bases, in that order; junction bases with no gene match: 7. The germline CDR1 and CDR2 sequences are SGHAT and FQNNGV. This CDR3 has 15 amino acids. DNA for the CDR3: TGTGCCAGCAGCTTAGCCTCGACAGGGGTGAACGAGCAGTACTTC. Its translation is CASSLASTGVNEQYF.

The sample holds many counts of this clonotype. CDR3 protein: CASSRRLADNEQFF. The CDR3 region has the DNA TGTGCCAGCAGCCGGCGGCTAGCGGACAATGAGCAGTTCTTC. The rearrangement uses TRBV14 and TRBJ2-1; 7 bases map to TRBD2. Unmatched junction bases numbered 5, after V lost 4 bases and J lost 5 bases. The CDR3 is made up of 14 amino acids. Germline CDR1 SGHDN, CDR2 FVKESK.